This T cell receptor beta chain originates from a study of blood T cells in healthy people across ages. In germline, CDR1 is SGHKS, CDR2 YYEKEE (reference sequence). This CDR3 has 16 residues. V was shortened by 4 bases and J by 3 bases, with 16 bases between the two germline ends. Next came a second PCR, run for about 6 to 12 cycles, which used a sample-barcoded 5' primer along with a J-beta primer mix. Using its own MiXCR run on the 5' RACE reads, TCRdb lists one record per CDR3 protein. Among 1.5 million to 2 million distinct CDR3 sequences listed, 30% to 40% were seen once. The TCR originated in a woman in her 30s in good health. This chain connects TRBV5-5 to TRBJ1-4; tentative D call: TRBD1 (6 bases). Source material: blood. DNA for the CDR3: TGTGCCAGCAGCCAGATGGAACAGGGCGCTAATGAAAAACTGTTTTTT. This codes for CASSQMEQGANEKLFF.